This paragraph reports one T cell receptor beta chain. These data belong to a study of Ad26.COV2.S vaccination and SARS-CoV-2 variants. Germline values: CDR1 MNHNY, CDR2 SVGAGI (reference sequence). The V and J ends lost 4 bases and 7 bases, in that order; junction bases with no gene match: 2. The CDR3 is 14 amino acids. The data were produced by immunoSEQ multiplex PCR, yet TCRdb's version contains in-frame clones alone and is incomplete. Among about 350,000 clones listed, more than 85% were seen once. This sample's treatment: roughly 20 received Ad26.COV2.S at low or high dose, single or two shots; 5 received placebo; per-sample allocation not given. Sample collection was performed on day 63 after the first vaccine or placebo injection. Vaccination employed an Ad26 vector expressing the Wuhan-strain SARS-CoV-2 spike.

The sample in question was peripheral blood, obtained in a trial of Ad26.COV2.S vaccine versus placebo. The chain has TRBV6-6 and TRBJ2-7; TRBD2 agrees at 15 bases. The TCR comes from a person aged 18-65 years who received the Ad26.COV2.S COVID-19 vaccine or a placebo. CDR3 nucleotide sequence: TGTGCCAGCAGTTTTGGACTAGCGGGAGGGGAGCAGTACTTC. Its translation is CASSFGLAGGEQYF.